The clone carrying this TCR beta chain was recorded a few times. Its antigen is still unknown. These data are taken from a study of metastatic and nonmetastatic thyroid tumors. For the study at large: Repertoires were compared across blood and tumor or nodule tissue from malignant and benign thyroid patients. Points from the study as a whole: According to reports, the diversity of TCR beta was significantly higher in malignant thyroid tumors than in benign nodules, and this held in both blood and tumor samples.

Per the original data handling: The study took CDR3 differences across clinicopathological groups and made a distant-metastasis classifier for papillary thyroid cancer from them. TCRdb redid the clone calls on the PCR reads using MiXCR. The V and J calls were determined by TCRdb, not by the authors. The data show approximately 3,100 clones, around 37% seen once. The CDR3 totals 16 residues. The V segment lost 3 bases and the J segment 2 bases; nucleotides outside the gene matches: 3. Per the germline V gene, CDR1 is KGHDR and CDR2 is SFDVKD. Not a single patient had been given any form of treatment at any point before undergoing thyroid surgery.

The chain has TRBV24-1 and TRBJ2-6, with 7 bases that match TRBD1. The sequence came from a female donor with papillary thyroid cancer or a benign thyroid nodule (not recorded which). Some clones in this sample may be carry-over from other donors' samples. Sequencing was done on a sample of tumor tissue. CDR3 sequence reads: CATSDHTGAGANVLTF. The CDR3 coding sequence is TGTGCCACCAGTGATCATACAGGGGCTGGGGCCAACGTCCTGACTTTC.